One and the same sample provided the 5 T cell receptor beta chains below, sequenced in a study of human T cells and chemical hapten exposure. TCRdb re-analysed the RACE reads in MiXCR, keeping a single row per CDR3 protein. The sample shows about 190,000 distinct CDR3 sequences, 20% to 25% of them seen only once. Time point defined: patch test 3, about 24 weeks after DPC sensitization. Treatment meaning: therapeutic diphenylcyclopropenone sensitization with weekly scalp DPC. Material: whole blood, obtained in connection with sensitization to the hapten diphenylcyclopropenone (DPC). The receptors were sampled from a woman aged 40 to 50 with alopecia areata. Some clones in this sample may be carry-over from other donors' samples.

CDR3 bases: TGTGCCAGCAGCCCAGGGGGCGACAGGGGGAGGCACAATGAGCAGTTCTTC. It is translated as CASSPGGDRGRHNEQFF. The rearrangement uses TRBV11-1 and TRBJ2-1; 9 nucleotides line up with TRBD1. The V gene end was trimmed by 5 bases and the J gene end by 5 bases; junction bases not matched to a gene: 13. The CDR3 contains 17 residues. The germline gives CDR1 SGHAT, CDR2 FQDESV (reference sequence). The full variable domain, its missing parts supplied by reference TRBV11-1 and TRBJ2-1, is EAEVAQSPRYKITEKSQAVAFWCDPISGHATLYWYRQILGQGPELLVQFQDESVVDDSQLPKDRFSAERLKGVDSTLKIQPAELGDSAMYLCASSPGGDRGRHNEQFFGPGTRLTVL.

The chain employs TRBV12-3 or TRBV12-4 and TRBJ2-1; 8 positions agree with TRBD2. The J segment lost 5 bases and the V segment lost 3 bases, leaving 6 bases of the junction unmatched. This CDR3 spans 15 amino acids. CDR3 sequence (DNA): TGTGCCAGCAGTTTGAGACTAGCGAAAAACAATGAGCAGTTCTTC. Translation: CASSLRLAKNNEQFF.

This clonotype was seen at least ten times. CDR3 nucleotide sequence: TGTGCCAGTAGTTGGGGTTACACCGGGGAGCTGTTTTTT. Translation gives CASSWGYTGELFF. J is TRBJ2-2 and V is TRBV19; D uncertain. Germline V gene lookup returns CDR1 LNHDA and CDR2 SQIVND (reference sequence). The V end lost 5 bases, the J end lost 3 bases, and 7 bases lay between the germline ends. This CDR3 spans 13 amino acids.

In nucleotides, the CDR3 is TGTGCCAGCAGCCGAGGCAGCGGATTGACGCGATCCTACAATGAGCAGTTCTTC. Translating gives CASSRGSGLTRSYNEQFF. The V call is TRBV3-1, the J call TRBJ2-1; a possible D gene is TRBD2 (5 bases). Trimming cost V 4 bases and J 1 base, with 20 bases left between them. CDR1 is LGHDT and CDR2 is YNNKEL in the germline V gene (reference sequence). This CDR3 spans 18 amino acids.

This clonotype came up a few times. V usage is TRBV9 and J usage is TRBJ2-3, with 8 bases fitting TRBD2. Trimming at V came to 0 bases and at J to 6 bases, leaving 6 bases not matched to a gene. Germline CDR1 and CDR2: SGDLS and YYNGEE. The CDR3 extends over 15 amino acids. Here the CDR3 DNA reads TGTGCCAGCAGCGTAGTGGGGACTAGTTTCGATACGCAGTATTTT. Translation: CASSVVGTSFDTQYF.